The present T cell receptor (beta chain) was sequenced within a study of blood T cell repertoires in COVID-19. Per the original methods: Estimates of nucleated cell counts were drawn from the amplification of reference gene primers. Repertoires were generated with immunoSEQ multiplex PCR, while TCRdb's copy carries only in-frame clones and drops some. D and trimming come from the DNA, and the V and J calls and clone size come from that table. The repertoire holds roughly 280,000 clones, with around 90% as singletons. This CDR3 is 12 amino acids long. Trimming took 7 bases from V and 3 from J; bases not matched to a gene: 5. Germline assignment: CDR1 SQVTM and CDR2 ANQGSEA. Patients at the Seattle site were enrolled during active infection and followed longitudinally.

The origin of this receptor is a woman in her sixties or seventies with COVID-19, enrolled during active disease. V is TRBV29-1 and J is TRBJ2-7, with 8 bases lining up with TRBD1. Sequences were obtained from peripheral blood. The CDR3 DNA reads as TGCAGCGCTGCTGGACAGGGCTACGAGCAGTACTTC. It encodes CSAAGQGYEQYF.